This T cell receptor (beta chain) is from a study of cytomegalovirus exposure and HLA in healthy donors. Findings of the study overall: V- and J-gene trimming of TCR beta was linked (in a later analysis) to a missense DCLRE1C variant. Reportedly, diagnosis of cytomegalovirus status by the classifier showed high specificity and sensitivity. DRB1 showed the most TCR associations and HLA-C the fewest in a later analysis, as rates varied by HLA locus.

About this clone itself: Its antigen is not identified.

Use of 60 Vbeta and 13 Jbeta primers characterized the PCR. Clones were read by immunoSEQ multiplex PCR, and TCRdb kept only the in-frame ones, dropping some. The sample has roughly 200,000 clones, 86% seen once. From germline, CDR1 is MDHEN and CDR2 SYDVKM. With 6 bases clipped from V and 3 bases from J, the junction kept 4 bases outside the gene matches. The CDR3 extends over 14 amino acids. The chain employs TRBV28 and TRBJ2-1, with 8 bases that match TRBD1. Material for sequencing was PBMCs. The TCR sequence derives from a woman younger than 45 in good health and CMV-seronegative. The CDR3 spells CASSRGLNYNEQFF. DNA of the CDR3: TGTGCCAGCAGCAGGGGGCTTAACTACAATGAGCAGTTCTTC. Complete variable domain (other parts from reference TRBV28 and TRBJ2-1): DVKVTQSSRYLVKRTGEKVFLECVQDMDHENMFWYRQDPGLGLRLIYFSYDVKMKEKGDIPEGYSVSREKKERFSLILESASTNQTSMYLCASSRGLNYNEQFFGPGTRLTVL.